The next 7 T cell receptor beta chains were all read from a single sample in a study of shared clonotypes between healthy human individuals. The repertoire was sequenced with immunoSEQ multiplex PCR; TCRdb's copy has only in-frame clones and lacks some. Among 1.5 million to 1.9 million clones listed, around 98% were seen once. Sequencing was carried out using naive CD4+ T cells sorted from blood. The subset was: CD45RA+ positively selected. All receptors derive from a man in his thirties or forties in good health.

This chain connects TRBV30 to TRBJ2-5; no firm D call. Germline V gives CDR1 GTSNPN, CDR2 SVGIG (reference sequence). V was trimmed by 3 bases and J by 4 bases, leaving 6 bases between them. CDR3 length equals 11 residues. The CDR3 region has the DNA TGTGCCTGGAGACTACGAGAGACCCAGTACTTC. It is translated as CAWRLRETQYF.

The rearrangement uses TRBV27 and TRBJ1-4; D might be TRBD1 (5 bases). V was cut by 0 bases and J by 12 bases, with 17 bases left in between. This CDR3 contains 15 residues. Germline V lookup: CDR1 MNHEY, CDR2 SMNVEV (reference sequence). The CDR3 nucleotides read TGTGCCAGCAGTTTATCCCCACGACGGCCGGGGGAACTGTTTTTT. As protein: CASSLSPRRPGELFF.

As concerns this clone: Other DNA variants within this sample encode the same CDR3. The chain couples TRBV7-2 to TRBJ2-7; 7 nucleotides align to TRBD1. The V and J ends lost 1 base and 0 bases, in that order; junction bases with no gene match: 3. This CDR3 is 15 amino acids long. The germline CDR1 and CDR2 sequences are SGHTA and FQGNSA. CDR3 bases: TGTGCCAGCAGCTTAGGTGCAGGGGGCTCCTACGAGCAGTACTTC. Translation gives CASSLGAGGSYEQYF.

The rearrangement links TRBV14 to TRBJ2-1, with TRBD2 as a possible D gene (6 bases). Germline CDR1 is SGHDN and CDR2 is FVKESK. With 0 bases removed from V and 8 bases from J, the gap between germline ends came to 17 bases. The CDR3 is made up of 16 amino acids. The CDR3 reads CASSQDRGSRDYEQFF. The CDR3 DNA follows: TGTGCCAGCAGCCAAGACCGGGGTTCGCGGGACTATGAGCAGTTCTTC.

The count of this clone is one. Other DNA variants within this sample encode the same CDR3. The V call is TRBV18, the J call TRBJ1-5; D unresolved. Germline CDR1 is KGHSH and CDR2 is LQKENI. V lost 3 bases, J lost 3 bases, and 9 bases lay in between. There are 14 residues in the CDR3. CDR3 sequence: CASSPNSFNQPQHF. CDR3 bases: TGTGCCAGCTCACCGAATTCTTTCAATCAGCCCCAGCATTTT.

The chain recombines TRBV4-3 with TRBJ1-4; D is undetermined. In germline, CDR1 is LGHNA, CDR2 YSLEER. The length of the CDR3 is 14 residues. The V end was cut by 0 bases, the J end by 8 bases, with 10 bases between. The CDR3 DNA follows: TGCGCCAGCAGCCAAGATTCCAGGTTCGAAAAACTGTTTTTT. Its protein product is CASSQDSRFEKLFF.

The chain couples TRBV5-6 to TRBJ2-4, with D unclear. Between the trimmed V and J ends, which lost 4 bases and 0 bases, there was a span of 8 bases. The CDR3 has 14 residues. Germline values: CDR1 SGHDT, CDR2 YYEEEE. This CDR3 reads CASSVGLAKNIQYF. In DNA form, the CDR3 reads TGTGCCAGCAGCGTGGGCCTAGCCAAAAACATTCAGTACTTC.